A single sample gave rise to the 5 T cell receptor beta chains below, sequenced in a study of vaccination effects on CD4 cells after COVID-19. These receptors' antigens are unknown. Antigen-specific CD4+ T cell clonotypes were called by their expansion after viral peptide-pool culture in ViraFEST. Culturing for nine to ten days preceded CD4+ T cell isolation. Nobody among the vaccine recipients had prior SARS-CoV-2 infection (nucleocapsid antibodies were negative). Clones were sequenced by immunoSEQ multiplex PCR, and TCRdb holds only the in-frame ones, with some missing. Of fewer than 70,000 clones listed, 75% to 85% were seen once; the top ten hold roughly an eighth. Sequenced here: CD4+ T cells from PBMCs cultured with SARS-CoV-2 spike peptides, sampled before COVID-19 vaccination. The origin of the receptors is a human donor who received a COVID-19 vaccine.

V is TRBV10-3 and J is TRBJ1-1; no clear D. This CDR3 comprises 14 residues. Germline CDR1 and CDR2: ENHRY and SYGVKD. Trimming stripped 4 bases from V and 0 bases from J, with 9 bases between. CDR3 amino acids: CAISASVMNTEAFF. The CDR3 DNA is TGTGCCATCAGTGCATCGGTCATGAACACTGAAGCTTTCTTT.

The CDR3 DNA reads as TGTGCCACCAGTGAGTCGGACAGTGGGGGCAATGAGCAGTTCTTC. Its translation: CATSESDSGGNEQFF. This chain joins TRBV24-1 and TRBJ2-1; the D gene is possibly TRBD1 (6 bases). Germline V gene sequence: CDR1 KGHDR, CDR2 SFDVKD. The CDR3 is 15 residues long. Between the trimmed V and J ends, which lost 4 bases and 6 bases, there was a span of 15 bases.

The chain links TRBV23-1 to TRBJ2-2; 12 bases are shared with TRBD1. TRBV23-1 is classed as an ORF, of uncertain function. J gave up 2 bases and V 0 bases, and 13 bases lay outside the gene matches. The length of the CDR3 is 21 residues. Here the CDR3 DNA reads TGCGCCAGCAGTCAATCGAGCCCCGGGACAGGGGGCCTTATCAACACCGGGGAGCTGTTTTTT. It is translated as CASSQSSPGTGGLINTGELFF.

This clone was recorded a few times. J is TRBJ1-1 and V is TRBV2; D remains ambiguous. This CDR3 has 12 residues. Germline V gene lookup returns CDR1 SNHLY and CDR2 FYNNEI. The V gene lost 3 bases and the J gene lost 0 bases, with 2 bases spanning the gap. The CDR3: CASSEVNTEAFF. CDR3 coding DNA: TGTGCCAGCAGTGAGGTGAACACTGAAGCTTTCTTT.

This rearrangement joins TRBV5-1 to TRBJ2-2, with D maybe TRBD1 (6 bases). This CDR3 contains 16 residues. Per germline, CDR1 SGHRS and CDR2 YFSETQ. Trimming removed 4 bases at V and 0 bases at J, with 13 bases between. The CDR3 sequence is CASSPRTDTNTGELFF. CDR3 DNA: TGCGCCAGCAGCCCCCGGACAGACACGAACACCGGGGAGCTGTTTTTT.